This is a list of T cell receptor beta chains from one sample in a study of T cells in Graves' hyperthyroidism and ophthalmopathy. A single record per CDR3 protein comes from TCRdb applying MiXCR to the multiplex PCR reads. The repertoire holds about 290,000 distinct CDR3 sequences, with about a sixth as singletons. The sequencing sample was made of blood. These receptors all come from a woman in her fifties or sixties with Graves' ophthalmopathy. Both conserved end residues are part of each CDR3. The order of the fields is J gene, D gene, clone size, CDR3 length, V gene, CDR3 protein, CDR3 DNA. A D gene is named only where the DNA matches it firmly. Rows give clone size only sometimes, using once, few, many, or a class for an expanded clone.

J: TRBJ2-5; D: TRBD2; size: few; length: 17; V: TRBV7-7; CDR3: CASSLALQRGFQETQYF; DNA: TGTGCTAGCAGCTTAGCCCTCCAGCGGGGGTTTCAAGAGACCCAGTACTTC
J: TRBJ2-2; D: TRBD1; size: many; length: 16; V: TRBV28; CDR3: CASSLRGTANTGELFF; DNA: TGTGCCAGCAGTTTAAGGGGGACAGCGAACACCGGGGAGCTGTTTTTT
J: TRBJ2-7; D: NA; size: many; length: 14; V: TRBV20-1; CDR3: CSAEHPGKSYEQYF; DNA: TGCAGTGCCGAGCACCCGGGAAAGAGCTACGAGCAGTACTTC
J: TRBJ1-2; D: TRBD1; size: many; length: 13; V: TRBV20-1; CDR3: CSAWDSKNYGYTF; DNA: TGCAGTGCCTGGGACAGCAAAAACTATGGCTACACCTTC
J: TRBJ2-3; D: TRBD2; size: many; length: 15; V: TRBV5-1; CDR3: CASSSAGGPSDTQYF; DNA: TGCGCCAGCAGCTCGGCGGGAGGGCCCTCAGATACGCAGTATTTT
J: TRBJ1-6; D: NA; size: few; length: 16; V: TRBV27; CDR3: CASRYTRDLNNSPLHF; DNA: TGTGCCAGCAGGTACACGAGGGACTTGAATAATTCACCCCTCCACTTT
J: TRBJ1-5; D: NA; size: NA; length: 16; V: TRBV20-1; CDR3: CSVRPLGKASGQPQHF; DNA: TGCAGCGTAAGACCCCTCGGGAAAGCTAGCGGTCAGCCCCAGCATTTT
J: TRBJ2-3; D: NA; size: NA; length: 14; V: TRBV11-3; CDR3: CASSLRRSIDTQYF; DNA: TGTGCCAGCAGCTTACGGCGTAGTATAGATACGCAGTATTTT
J: TRBJ1-5; D: TRBD1; size: many; length: 16; V: TRBV27; CDR3: CASSFAFTGGKQPQHF; DNA: TGTGCCAGCAGTTTCGCTTTCACAGGGGGAAAACAGCCCCAGCATTTT
J: TRBJ2-6; D: NA; size: many; length: 17; V: TRBV2; CDR3: CASSDLAGVDGANVLTF; DNA: TGTGCCAGCAGTGACTTGGCAGGGGTGGATGGGGCCAACGTCCTGACTTTC
J: TRBJ1-6; D: NA; size: NA; length: 13; V: TRBV28; CDR3: CASKIAFNRPLHF; DNA: TGTGCCAGCAAGATAGCTTTCAACCGCCCCCTCCACTTT
J: TRBJ1-2; D: NA; size: NA; length: 12; V: TRBV6-2/TRBV6-3; CDR3: CASSPDFYGYTF; DNA: TGTGCCAGCAGTCCAGATTTCTATGGCTACACCTTC
J: TRBJ2-1; D: TRBD2; size: NA; length: 16; V: TRBV5-4; CDR3: CASSNGLAGRWNEQFF; DNA: TGTGCCAGCAGCAATGGACTAGCGGGACGTTGGAATGAGCAGTTCTTC
J: TRBJ1-2; D: NA; size: many; length: 10; V: TRBV20-1; CDR3: CSALQGGYTF; DNA: TGCAGTGCTCTCCAGGGAGGCTACACCTTC
J: TRBJ1-5; D: TRBD1; size: NA; length: 15; V: TRBV6-1; CDR3: CASTPTGPGNQPQHF; DNA: TGTGCCAGCACCCCGACAGGGCCTGGCAATCAGCCCCAGCATTTT
J: TRBJ2-1; D: TRBD2; size: many; length: 18; V: TRBV5-6; CDR3: CASRRLAGAPSSYNEQFF; DNA: TGTGCCAGCAGACGACTAGCGGGGGCACCGAGCTCCTACAATGAGCAGTTCTTC
J: TRBJ2-1; D: NA; size: many; length: 14; V: TRBV2; CDR3: CASSPGDSANEQFF; DNA: TGTGCCAGCAGTCCTGGGGACTCAGCCAATGAGCAGTTCTTC
J: TRBJ2-3; D: NA; size: many; length: 12; V: TRBV24-1; CDR3: CATSDFWNTQYF; DNA: TGTGCCACCAGTGATTTTTGGAATACGCAGTATTTT
J: TRBJ2-5; D: TRBD2; size: NA; length: 15; V: TRBV6-2/TRBV6-3; CDR3: CASRHSAGGGETQYF; DNA: TGTGCCAGCAGGCATTCGGCGGGGGGAGGAGAGACCCAGTACTTC
J: TRBJ1-6; D: TRBD1; size: many; length: 13; V: TRBV6-1; CDR3: CASSRTGNSPLHF; DNA: TGTGCCAGCAGCAGGACAGGCAATTCACCCCTCCACTTT
J: TRBJ2-7; D: NA; size: many; length: 13; V: TRBV5-1; CDR3: CASSLTSPYEQYF; DNA: TGCGCCAGCAGCTTGACTAGCCCCTACGAGCAGTACTTC
J: TRBJ1-2; D: TRBD1; size: NA; length: 13; V: TRBV20-1; CDR3: CSALKTGADGHTF; DNA: TGCAGTGCTCTTAAGACAGGGGCAGATGGCCACACCTTC
J: TRBJ1-2; D: NA; size: NA; length: 13; V: TRBV29-1; CDR3: CSGGGGQAAGYTF; DNA: TGCAGCGGCGGAGGGGGGCAGGCCGCTGGCTACACCTTC
J: TRBJ1-2; D: NA; size: many; length: 12; V: TRBV29-1; CDR3: CSVEGPGAGYTF; DNA: TGCAGCGTAGAAGGGCCGGGGGCTGGCTACACCTTC
J: TRBJ1-3; D: TRBD1; size: many; length: 14; V: TRBV3-1; CDR3: CASSSTGGGNTIYF; DNA: TGTGCCAGCAGCTCGACAGGGGGAGGAAACACCATATATTTT
J: TRBJ2-1; D: NA; size: many; length: 13; V: TRBV30; CDR3: CAWSTGGYDEQFF; DNA: TGTGCCTGGAGTACGGGCGGGTACGATGAGCAGTTCTTC
J: TRBJ2-5; D: NA; size: many; length: 15; V: TRBV2; CDR3: CASISLQEVLETQYF; DNA: TGTGCCAGCATTTCACTACAGGAAGTTTTGGAGACCCAGTACTTC
J: TRBJ1-1; D: NA; size: many; length: 12; V: TRBV7-9; CDR3: CASSSEYTEAFF; DNA: TGTGCCAGCAGCTCAGAGTACACTGAAGCTTTCTTT
J: TRBJ1-3; D: TRBD1; size: few; length: 16; V: TRBV2; CDR3: CASSGTGGFSGNTIYF; DNA: TGTGCCAGCAGTGGGACAGGGGGATTCTCTGGAAACACCATATATTTT
J: TRBJ1-1; D: TRBD1; size: many; length: 17; V: TRBV7-2; CDR3: CASSLSGTGGGNTEAFF; DNA: TGTGCCAGCAGCTTGTCCGGGACAGGGGGCGGGAACACTGAAGCTTTCTTT
J: TRBJ2-2; D: NA; size: NA; length: 16; V: TRBV25-1; CDR3: CASSELRTSNTGELFF; DNA: TGTGCCAGCAGTGAATTAAGGACTTCGAACACCGGGGAGCTGTTTTTT
J: TRBJ1-1; D: TRBD1; size: many; length: 14; V: TRBV6-1; CDR3: CASSEYRGRTEAFF; DNA: TGTGCCAGCAGTGAATACAGGGGAAGGACTGAAGCTTTCTTT
J: TRBJ2-3; D: NA; size: few; length: 13; V: TRBV29-1; CDR3: CSVDGEFTDTQYF; DNA: TGCAGCGTTGATGGGGAATTCACAGATACGCAGTATTTT
J: TRBJ1-4; D: NA; size: few; length: 13; V: TRBV27; CDR3: CASSYNSGEKLFF; DNA: TGTGCCAGCAGCTATAACTCAGGGGAAAAACTGTTTTTT
J: TRBJ2-2; D: TRBD1; size: many; length: 17; V: TRBV7-8; CDR3: CASSLFGQVSNTGELFF; DNA: TGTGCCAGCAGCTTGTTCGGACAGGTCTCAAACACCGGGGAGCTGTTTTTT
J: TRBJ2-3; D: NA; size: many; length: 15; V: TRBV29-1; CDR3: CSVEDLVTATDTQYF; DNA: TGCAGCGTTGAAGATCTAGTAACAGCCACAGATACGCAGTATTTT
J: TRBJ2-7; D: TRBD1; size: NA; length: 17; V: TRBV29-1; CDR3: CSVRGQESPLYSYEQYF; DNA: TGCAGCGTCAGGGGACAGGAGTCCCCTCTATATTCCTACGAGCAGTACTTC
J: TRBJ1-5; D: NA; size: NA; length: 15; V: TRBV7-9; CDR3: CASSRRGDSNQPQHF; DNA: TGTGCCAGCAGCCGACGGGGGGATAGCAATCAGCCCCAGCATTTT
J: TRBJ2-3; D: TRBD2; size: many; length: 17; V: TRBV28; CDR3: CASSLPPTSGFTDTQYF; DNA: TGTGCCAGCAGTTTACCCCCCACTAGCGGGTTCACAGATACGCAGTATTTT
J: TRBJ2-3; D: NA; size: many; length: 12; V: TRBV12-3/TRBV12-4; CDR3: CASSLTSDTQYF; DNA: TGTGCCAGCAGTCTTACCTCAGATACGCAGTATTTT
J: TRBJ2-5; D: NA; size: NA; length: 15; V: TRBV10-2; CDR3: CASSESTRFSETQYF; DNA: TGCGCCAGCAGTGAGTCAACGAGGTTTTCAGAGACCCAGTACTTC
J: TRBJ2-1; D: TRBD1; size: many; length: 20; V: TRBV29-1; CDR3: CSVVSVATRTGQSSYNEQFF; DNA: TGCAGCGTTGTGTCCGTTGCCACCAGGACAGGCCAGAGCTCCTACAATGAGCAGTTCTTC
J: TRBJ2-4; D: NA; size: many; length: 18; V: TRBV28; CDR3: CASSPNAFGGRKGNIQYF; DNA: TGTGCCAGCAGCCCTAACGCTTTTGGAGGGAGGAAGGGAAACATTCAGTACTTC
J: TRBJ1-4; D: NA; size: NA; length: 12; V: TRBV20-1; CDR3: CSAIRDGFGLFF; DNA: TGCAGTGCTATTCGAGACGGTTTTGGACTGTTTTTT
J: TRBJ1-2; D: NA; size: many; length: 14; V: TRBV6-5; CDR3: CASSYSRGGHGYTF; DNA: TGTGCCAGCAGTTACTCGAGGGGGGGGCATGGCTACACCTTC
J: TRBJ1-2; D: TRBD1; size: many; length: 18; V: TRBV7-2; CDR3: CASSLESGVQGVINGYTF; DNA: TGTGCCAGCAGCTTAGAAAGTGGGGTCCAGGGGGTGATTAATGGCTACACCTTC
J: TRBJ2-6; D: TRBD1; size: many; length: 16; V: TRBV20-1; CDR3: CSASRLQGAGANVLTF; DNA: TGCAGTGCTAGCAGGCTTCAGGGGGCTGGGGCCAACGTCCTGACTTTC